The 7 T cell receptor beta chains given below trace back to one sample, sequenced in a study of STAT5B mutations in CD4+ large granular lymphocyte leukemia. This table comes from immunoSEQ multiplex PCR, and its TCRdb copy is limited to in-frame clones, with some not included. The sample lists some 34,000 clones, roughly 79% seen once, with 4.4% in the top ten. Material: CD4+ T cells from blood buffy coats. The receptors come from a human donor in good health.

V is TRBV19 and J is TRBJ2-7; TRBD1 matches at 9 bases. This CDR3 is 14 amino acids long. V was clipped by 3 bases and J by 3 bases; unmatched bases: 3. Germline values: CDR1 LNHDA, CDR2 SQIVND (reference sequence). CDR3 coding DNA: TGTGCCAGTAGTATGGGACAGGGAGACTACGAGCAGTACTTC. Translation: CASSMGQGDYEQYF.

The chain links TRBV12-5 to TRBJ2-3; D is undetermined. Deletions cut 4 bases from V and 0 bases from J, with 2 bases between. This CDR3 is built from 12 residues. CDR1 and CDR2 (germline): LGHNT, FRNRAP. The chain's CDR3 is CASGSSTDTQYF. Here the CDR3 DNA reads TGTGCTAGTGGTTCTAGCACAGATACGCAGTATTTT.

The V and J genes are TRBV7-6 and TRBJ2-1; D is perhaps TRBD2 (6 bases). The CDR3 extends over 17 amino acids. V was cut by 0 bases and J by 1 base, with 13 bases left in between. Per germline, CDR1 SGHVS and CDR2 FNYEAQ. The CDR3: CASSLAHRGSSYNEQFF. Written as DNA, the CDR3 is TGTGCCAGCAGCTTAGCGCATCGGGGGTCATCCTACAATGAGCAGTTCTTC.

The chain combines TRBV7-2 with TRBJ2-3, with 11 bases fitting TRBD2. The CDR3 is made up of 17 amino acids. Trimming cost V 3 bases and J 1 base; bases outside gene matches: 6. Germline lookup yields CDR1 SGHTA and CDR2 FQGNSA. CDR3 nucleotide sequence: TGTGCCAGCAGCTTTGGACCGGGACTAGCGGGCACAGATACGCAGTATTTT. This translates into CASSFGPGLAGTDTQYF.

The CDR3 here is CASSPLAGIYNEQFF. CDR3 sequence (DNA): TGTGCCAGCAGCCCACTAGCGGGGATATACAATGAGCAGTTCTTC. The J gene is TRBJ2-1, the V gene TRBV7-9; 10 bases match TRBD2. V trimming: 5 bases; J trimming: 4 bases; junction bases outside the gene matches: 5. Germline-derived CDR1 and CDR2 are SEHNR and FQNEAQ (reference sequence). This CDR3 comprises 15 residues.

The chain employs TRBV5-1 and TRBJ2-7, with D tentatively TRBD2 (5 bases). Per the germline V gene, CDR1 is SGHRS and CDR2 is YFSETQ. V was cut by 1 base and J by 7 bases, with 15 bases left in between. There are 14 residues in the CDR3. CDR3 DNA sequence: TGCGCCAGCAGCTTGTTGGACTTCCCGGGGGAGCAGTACTTC. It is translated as CASSLLDFPGEQYF.

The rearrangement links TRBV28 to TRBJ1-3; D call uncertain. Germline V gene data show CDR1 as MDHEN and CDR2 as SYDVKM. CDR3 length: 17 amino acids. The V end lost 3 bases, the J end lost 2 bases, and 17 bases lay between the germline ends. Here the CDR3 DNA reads TGTGCCAGCAGTTTGGTTCTATGGGGAAACCCTGGAAACACCATATATTTT. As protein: CASSLVLWGNPGNTIYF.